These 22 T cell receptor beta chains were all obtained from the same sample, sequenced in a study of response to subunit inactivated influenza vaccine. TCRdb itself ran the RT-PCR reads through MiXCR, one entry per CDR3 protein. The sample carries approximately 700,000 distinct CDR3 sequences, about 15% recorded once. The sample here was PBMCs from blood, taken about 14 days before vaccination. The receptors shown here come from a middle-aged man who received an inactivated influenza vaccine.

There are a few counts of this clonotype. The V call is TRBV10-3, the J call TRBJ1-2; D is undetermined. This CDR3 spans 11 amino acids. The germline V gene encodes CDR1 ENHRY and CDR2 SYGVKD. Trimming pared 8 bases from V and 5 bases from J, leaving 9 bases between. The CDR3 protein is CAIAASYGYTF. The CDR3 bases are TGTGCCATCGCAGCCAGTTATGGCTACACCTTC.

J is TRBJ2-1 and V is TRBV5-4; 9 nucleotides match TRBD2. Germline CDR1 is SGHNT and CDR2 is YYREEE (reference sequence). V trimming: 1 base; J trimming: 6 bases; junction bases outside the gene matches: 5. The CDR3 loop spans 15 amino acids. The CDR3: CASSLLAGATNEQFF. The CDR3 DNA reads as TGTGCCAGCAGCTTGTTAGCGGGGGCCACCAATGAGCAGTTCTTC.

The table lists this clonotype with a few counts. The chain is built from TRBV20-1 and TRBJ2-3; D not certain. The CDR3 runs 17 residues. Germline V gives CDR1 DFQATT, CDR2 SNEGSKA (reference sequence). V lost 1 base and J lost 6, with 23 bases in between. In nucleotides, the CDR3 is TGCAGTGCTAGAGGCGGATCGTTCGGGCCCCGCGTGGATACGCAGTATTTT. It specifies CSARGGSFGPRVDTQYF.

This clonotype has more than one count but fewer than ten. The V and J genes are TRBV6-6 and TRBJ1-1, with 7 bases that match TRBD1. The CDR3 runs 12 residues. Germline lookup yields CDR1 MNHNY and CDR2 SVGAGI (reference sequence). V was pared by 7 bases and J by 4 bases, with 3 bases of the junction left unmatched. Here the CDR3 DNA reads TGTGCCAGCAATTCAGGGGGCACTGAAGCTTTCTTT. It yields the protein CASNSGGTEAFF.

The V gene is TRBV20-1, the J gene TRBJ1-1, with a tentative D call TRBD1 (5 bases). V lost 5 bases and J lost 6, with 19 bases in between. This CDR3 contains 14 residues. Germline-derived CDR1 and CDR2 are DFQATT and SNEGSKA (reference sequence). The CDR3 region is CSASVGGGYAEAFF. The DNA for the CDR3 is TGCAGTGCTTCAGTTGGGGGGGGATACGCTGAAGCTTTCTTT.

This clonotype was seen only a few times. The chain employs TRBV10-3 and TRBJ2-1; 9 bases line up with TRBD2. V was pared by 2 bases and J by 9 bases, with 11 bases of the junction left unmatched. Germline V gives CDR1 ENHRY, CDR2 SYGVKD. The CDR3 contains 16 residues. The CDR3, as DNA: TGTGCCATCAGTGAGCCACCCGGACTAGCGCGGGGTGAGCAGTTCTTC. It encodes CAISEPPGLARGEQFF.

The chain has TRBV11-2 and TRBJ2-7; TRBD1 matches at 7 bases. CDR3 length: 14 amino acids. The junction had 5 bases not matched to a gene; V was cut back by 0 bases and J by 6 bases. Germline V gene lookup returns CDR1 SGHAT and CDR2 FQNNGV. The CDR3 protein is CASSLEPHRGEQYF. CDR3 nucleotides: TGTGCCAGCAGCTTAGAACCCCACAGGGGCGAGCAGTACTTC.

In this sample, this clonotype turned up many times. The chain joins TRBV5-1 to TRBJ2-5; 14 nucleotides align to TRBD2. The CDR3 is 16 residues long. Germline CDR1 is SGHRS and CDR2 is YFSETQ. The J segment lost 2 bases and the V segment lost 7 bases, leaving 7 bases of the junction unmatched. CDR3 sequence reads: CASRLGTSGRQETQYF. The CDR3 DNA is TGCGCCAGCCGATTGGGGACTAGCGGGAGACAAGAGACCCAGTACTTC.

This chain links TRBV6-5 with TRBJ1-1; unclear D gene. The V and J ends lost 0 bases and 2 bases respectively, with 10 bases between them. Germline V gene data show CDR1 as MNHEY and CDR2 as SVGAGI. This CDR3 region has 15 residues. CDR3 bases: TGTGCCAGCAGTTACTCGAAATTACGAAACACTGAAGCTTTCTTT. Translating gives CASSYSKLRNTEAFF.

Of note for this clonotype: At one of its ends the junction is not consistent with the germline gene, which may arise from a read error. This rearrangement joins TRBV7-9 to TRBJ2-7; 9 nucleotides line up with TRBD1. There are 15 residues in the CDR3. Per germline, CDR1 SEHNR and CDR2 FQNEAQ (reference sequence). The CDR3 spells CASSRPGTGSNEQYF. DNA of the CDR3: TGTGCCAGCAGCCGCCCCGGGACAGGGTCAAACGAGCAGTATTTC.

This clonotype turned up a few times. The rearrangement links TRBV12-3 or TRBV12-4 to TRBJ2-7; 8 nucleotides match TRBD1. Unmatched junction bases numbered 7, after V lost 6 bases and J lost 6 bases. The CDR3 is 13 amino acids. The CDR3 DNA reads TGTGCCAGCAGCGACCTTACAGGGGGCGAGCAGTACTTC. Its translation: CASSDLTGGEQYF.

J is TRBJ2-7 and V is TRBV5-1; 8 bases agree with TRBD1. The CDR3 runs to 16 residues. Germline CDR1 SGHRS, CDR2 YFSETQ. With V trimmed by 0 bases and J by 2 bases, 7 bases remained unmatched. The CDR3 sequence is CASSLGGTGVPYEQYF. CDR3 DNA: TGCGCCAGCAGCTTGGGTGGGACAGGTGTCCCCTACGAGCAGTACTTC.

CDR3 DNA sequence: TGCAGTGCTAGCCCCCTCCAGGTTACGAACACCGGGGAGCTGTTTTTT. Translation: CSASPLQVTNTGELFF. This chain uses TRBV20-1 with TRBJ2-2, with D hard to call. Germline assignment: CDR1 DFQATT and CDR2 SNEGSKA (reference sequence). The CDR3 length is 16 residues. The V gene lost 3 bases and the J gene lost 0 bases, with 14 bases spanning the gap.

J is TRBJ2-5 and V is TRBV3-1, with TRBD2 matching over 14 bases. Trimming at V came to 6 bases and at J to 1 base, leaving 4 bases not matched to a gene. CDR3 length: 16 residues. Germline V CDR1 and CDR2: LGHDT, YNNKEL (reference sequence). CDR3 region: CASSRTSGGFQETQYF. The CDR3, as DNA: TGTGCCAGCAGTCGGACTAGCGGGGGGTTCCAAGAGACCCAGTACTTC.

The genes are TRBV3-1 and TRBJ2-3, with D unresolved. Germline-derived CDR1 and CDR2 are LGHDT and YNNKEL (reference sequence). The V end lost 8 bases, the J end lost 1 base, and 16 bases lay between the germline ends. The CDR3 is 15 residues long. CDR3 nucleotides: TGTGCCAGCGGCTTGGGATTCTCGGGCACAGATACGCAGTATTTT. Protein sequence: CASGLGFSGTDTQYF.

The genes are TRBV7-2 and TRBJ1-2; 7 positions match TRBD1. This CDR3 region has 14 residues. In germline, CDR1 is SGHTA, CDR2 FQGNSA. V was pared by 4 bases and J by 5 bases, with 7 bases of the junction left unmatched. The CDR3 nucleotides are TGTGCCAGCAGCTCTACCCCGACAGGGTATGGCTACACCTTC. Its protein is CASSSTPTGYGYTF. Supplemented by reference TRBV7-2 and TRBJ1-2, the full variable domain reads GAGVSQSPSNKVTEKGKDVELRCDPISGHTALYWYRQSLGQGLEFLIYFQGNSAPDKSGLPSDRFSAERTGGSVSTLTIQRTQQEDSAVYLCASSSTPTGYGYTFGSGTRLTVV.

The V gene is TRBV6-1, the J gene TRBJ2-3; D gene ambiguous. This CDR3 has 15 amino acids. Trimming pared 2 bases from V and 2 bases from J, leaving 11 bases between. Germline loops: CDR1 MNHNS, CDR2 SASEGT. The CDR3 here is CASSEMVDPTDTQYF. CDR3 DNA sequence: TGTGCCAGCAGTGAAATGGTGGATCCCACAGATACGCAGTATTTT.

This chain links TRBV7-2 with TRBJ2-7, with D perhaps assigned TRBD1 or TRBD2 (5 bases each). V lost 5 bases and J lost 0, with 14 bases in between. Germline V gene sequence: CDR1 SGHTA, CDR2 FQGNSA. This CDR3 comprises 15 residues. This chain's CDR3 is CASSLTGPSSYEQYF. CDR3 DNA sequence: TGTGCCAGCAGCCTGACGGGACCGAGCTCCTACGAGCAGTACTTC.

A few counts support this clonotype. The chain employs TRBV7-9 and TRBJ2-1, with TRBD2 matching 7 bases. Trimming removed 1 base from V and 7 bases from J; junction bases left unmatched: 7. Germline V gene sequence: CDR1 SEHNR, CDR2 FQNEAQ (reference sequence). This CDR3 spans 15 amino acids. The CDR3 loop is CASSLEATSPNEQFF. CDR3 sequence (DNA): TGTGCCAGCAGCTTAGAGGCGACTAGCCCTAATGAGCAGTTCTTC.

There are a few counts of this clonotype. This chain joins TRBV4-3 and TRBJ2-7; 7 bases are a match to TRBD2. Trimming took 1 base from V and 0 from J; bases not matched to a gene: 6. Germline CDR1 reads LGHNA; CDR2 reads YSLEER. CDR3 size: 16 residues. In DNA form, the CDR3 reads TGCGCCAGCAGCCAAGCGACTAGCCTAAGCTCCTACGAGCAGTACTTC. It is translated as CASSQATSLSSYEQYF.

The sample holds many counts of this clonotype. The V and J genes are TRBV30 and TRBJ2-1, with TRBD2 matching over 7 bases. J lost 13 bases, V lost 0 bases, and 6 bases had no gene match. CDR1 GTSNPN and CDR2 SVGIG come from the germline V gene (reference sequence). The CDR3 contains 12 residues. The CDR3 reads CAWSVTRENQFF. For the CDR3, the DNA is TGTGCCTGGAGTGTAACGCGGGAGAATCAGTTCTTC.

The chain uses TRBV11-2 and TRBJ2-3; 8 nucleotides align to TRBD1. V lost 5 bases, J lost 4 bases, and 11 bases stayed unmatched. Germline CDR1 and CDR2: SGHAT and FQNNGV. CDR3 length equals 16 residues. CDR3 sequence (DNA): TGTGCCAGCAGCATTAGGCGCAGACAGGGGTCAGATACGCAGTATTTT. It codes for CASSIRRRQGSDTQYF.